A selection of T cell receptor beta chains follows, all from one sample in a study of human T cells and chemical hapten exposure. Each CDR3 protein gets one entry after TCRdb re-called the RACE reads with MiXCR. The repertoire consists of about 80,000 distinct CDR3 sequences, with around 9.3% occurring once and the leading ten covering roughly 1.5%. Sequenced material: whole blood. The receptors stem from a female donor in good health. Some clones in this sample may be carry-over from other donors' samples. Each CDR3 is given with its conserved first and last residue. Each record gives: V gene, clone size, J gene, D gene, CDR3 DNA, CDR3 protein. The D gene is left open where the match is weak. Clone size is shown for a subset of rows, as once, few, many or a class of expanded clone.

TRBV5-4	NA	TRBJ2-1	NA	TGTGCCAGCAGCTTGGCGGGTAACAATGAGCAGTTCTTC	CASSLAGNNEQFF
TRBV7-2	few	TRBJ1-4	TRBD1	TGTGCCAGCAGCCCGGCAGGGGGACATTCCAATGAAAAACTGTTTTTT	CASSPAGGHSNEKLFF
TRBV6-6	many	TRBJ1-6	NA	TGTGCCGGTGCGGGGCATTATAATTCACCCCTCCACTTT	CAGAGHYNSPLHF
TRBV19	many	TRBJ2-7	NA	TGTGCCAGTAGTATGACCATCTCCTACGAGCAGTACTTC	CASSMTISYEQYF
TRBV29-1	many	TRBJ1-4	NA	TGCAGCGTTGACGCCGGGATCCCGGGACGCAATGAAAAACTGTTTTTT	CSVDAGIPGRNEKLFF
TRBV2	NA	TRBJ1-5	TRBD1	TGTGCCAGCAGGGGACAGGGGGCTTCGGGGCCCCAGCATTTT	CASRGQGASGPQHF
TRBV6-5	few	TRBJ2-5	NA	TGTGCCAGCAGCGGCCTTGGGGGGGCGCAGGAGACCCAGTACTTC	CASSGLGGAQETQYF
TRBV29-1	NA	TRBJ2-3	TRBD2	TGCAGCGTTGCGACTAGCGGCTCCCCCACAGATACGCAGTATTTT	CSVATSGSPTDTQYF
TRBV6-2/TRBV6-3	many	TRBJ2-3	NA	TGTGCCAGCAGCCCCTTGTCTATCCCAGATACGCAGTATTTT	CASSPLSIPDTQYF
TRBV5-4	few	TRBJ1-4	NA	TGTGCCAGCAGCTTGGGACAGCTACCTAATGAAAAACTGTTTTTT	CASSLGQLPNEKLFF
TRBV9	few	TRBJ1-1	NA	TGTGCCAGCAGCTCCTCAGGGGTCACTGAAGCTTTCTTT	CASSSSGVTEAFF
TRBV12-3/TRBV12-4	few	TRBJ1-3	NA	TGTGCCAGCAGTTTGTCCGTGGGGGGCCGAAACACCATATATTTT	CASSLSVGGRNTIYF
TRBV7-2	NA	TRBJ2-7	NA	TGTGCCAGCAGCTTAGCTGGGGGGTGGGGTACAAATTCCTACGAGCAGTACTTC	CASSLAGGWGTNSYEQYF
TRBV29-1	few	TRBJ2-7	TRBD1	TGCAGCGTTCCGCCTGGTCGGGACAGGCAAACCGAACATCCCTACGAGCAGTACTTC	CSVPPGRDRQTEHPYEQYF
TRBV7-2	NA	TRBJ1-6	TRBD1	TGTGCCAGCAGCTTGAATCCGACAGGGTTTAATTCACCCCTCCACTTT	CASSLNPTGFNSPLHF
TRBV6-5	NA	TRBJ2-3	TRBD2	TGTGCCAGCAGTTACGCCGGGACTAGCGGTAGCACAGGTACGCAGTATTTT	CASSYAGTSGSTGTQYF
TRBV14	NA	TRBJ1-6	TRBD1	TGTGCCAGCAGCCAAGCGACAGGGGGGAAAAATTCACCCCTCCACTTT	CASSQATGGKNSPLHF
TRBV7-9	few	TRBJ1-1	NA	TGTGCCAGCAGCTCCCCCCCAAACACTGAAGCTTTCTTT	CASSSPPNTEAFF
TRBV30	many	TRBJ2-2	NA	TGTGCCTGGGGGGTGGGGACCGGGGAGCTGTTTTTT	CAWGVGTGELFF